This entry lists 6 T cell receptor beta chains sequenced from one sample in a study of regulatory T cells in long-lasting Graves disease. Noted time point: newly diagnosed GD, antithyroid drugs for less than 3 months. TCR sequences were obtained from RNA taken from PBMCs. Through Arm-PCR of CDR3 regions and iRepertoire HTBI primers, TCR beta libraries were built. TCRdb re-called the multiplex PCR reads through MiXCR, storing one row per CDR3 protein. The sample includes 500,000 or so distinct CDR3 sequences, about 16% of them seen just once. These records were also assigned to another study, of T cells in Graves' hyperthyroidism and ophthalmopathy.

Here the sequenced sample was peripheral blood mononuclear cells (PBMCs), taken at new diagnosis, from a patient treated with antithyroid drugs. The source is a woman aged 35 to 59 with Graves disease.

The chain recombines TRBV27 with TRBJ2-5; weak D call: TRBD2 (6 bases). Germline values: CDR1 MNHEY, CDR2 SMNVEV (reference sequence). Trimming shortened V by 1 base and J by 2 bases, and 17 bases separated the two germline ends. CDR3 size: 17 residues. Written as DNA, the CDR3 is TGTGCCAGCAGTTTATGGGGAGGCGTTGGTGTTCAAGAGACCCAGTACTTC. Translated: CASSLWGGVGVQETQYF.

This clonotype was detected many times. J is TRBJ1-1 and V is TRBV5-6; TRBD1 is a possible D gene (6 bases). The CDR3 has 14 amino acids. The germline gives CDR1 SGHDT, CDR2 YYEEEE. Trimming shortened V by 3 bases and J by 5 bases, and 14 bases separated the two germline ends. In DNA form, the CDR3 reads TGTGCCAGCAGCTCATACAGGGCTGCGACTGAAGCTTTCTTT. It is translated as CASSSYRAATEAFF.

This clonotype was observed many times. The genes are TRBV11-1 and TRBJ2-7; tentatively, D is TRBD1 or TRBD2 (7 bases each). V was trimmed by 8 bases and J by 2 bases, leaving 13 bases between them. The CDR3 is 13 amino acids. Germline V gives CDR1 SGHAT, CDR2 FQDESV (reference sequence). The CDR3 region is CASARGGPYEQYF. CDR3 sequence (DNA): TGTGCCAGCGCCAGGGGGGGGCCCTACGAGCAGTACTTC.

This clonotype was counted many times. The chain employs TRBV6-5 and TRBJ1-5, with D perhaps matching TRBD1 (5 bases). Germline V gives CDR1 MNHEY, CDR2 SVGAGI. Trimming pared 2 bases from V and 6 bases from J, leaving 14 bases between. The CDR3 has 15 residues. CDR3 DNA: TGTGCCAGCAGTTACCGAAGGGGCGGCGGTCAGCCCCAGCATTTT. Residues: CASSYRRGGGQPQHF.

This clonotype was seen repeatedly, ten times or more. The genes are TRBV3-1 and TRBJ2-5; 11 bases agree with TRBD2. After removal of 6 bases from V and 1 base from J, the junction contained 4 bases not matched to a gene. CDR1 and CDR2 (germline): LGHDT, YNNKEL (reference sequence). The length of the CDR3 is 15 residues. CDR3 in DNA: TGTGCCAGCAGGCACGGACTAGCGGGCCAAGAGACCCAGTACTTC. Encoded protein: CASRHGLAGQETQYF.

This clonotype was picked up a small number of times. In DNA form, the CDR3 reads TGTGCCAGCAGCTGGACAGGGATTAGCTCCTACAATGAGCAGTTCTTC. It is translated as CASSWTGISSYNEQFF. This chain uses TRBV5-8 with TRBJ2-1, with 8 nucleotides matching TRBD1. J gave up 0 bases and V 3 bases, and 5 bases lay outside the gene matches. Germline V gene data show CDR1 as SGHTS and CDR2 as YDEGEE. CDR3 length equals 16 residues.